This T cell receptor beta chain was documented in a study of blood T cell repertoires in COVID-19. Study context: Acute and convalescent COVID-19 specimens originated in the United States, Italy and Spain. Sample material is recorded as cDNA or gDNA derived from T cells, B-cell-depleted T cells, or PBMCs.

Looked up from germline, CDR1 is LNHDA and CDR2 is SQIVND (reference sequence). With V trimmed by 3 bases and J by 6 bases, 5 bases remained unmatched. This CDR3 has 15 residues. In the original workflow: Amplification from reference gene primers served as the basis for estimated nucleated cell counts. Clones were read by immunoSEQ multiplex PCR, and TCRdb kept only the in-frame ones, dropping some. V and J calls and clone size are copied from that table; D and trimming were computed from the DNA. The profile shows about 140,000 clones, approximately 89% of them singletons. The chain carries TRBV19 and TRBJ2-1; 10 nucleotides match TRBD2. This TCR derives from a man aged 55-75 years with active or convalescent COVID-19. The sequenced material came from peripheral blood. In DNA, the CDR3 is TGTGCCAGTAGTATGTTAGCGGGAGGTGGCAATGAGCAGTTCTTC. Its translation: CASSMLAGGGNEQFF.